The TCR beta chain under discussion was sequenced for a study of blood T cells in healthy people across ages. Notes on this clonotype: Its antigen is unknown.

Study conclusions and caveats: The fall in TCR beta diversity per million T cells was roughly linear with age. The percentage of naive T cells correlated strongly with TCR beta diversity. The study regarded diversity estimates from one million T cells as underestimates. Fewer expanded clones and more diversity marked long-lived versus aged donors.

This CDR3 is built from 16 residues. Per germline, CDR1 MNHNS and CDR2 SASEGT. Combining a sample-barcoded 5' primer with a J-beta primer mix, a second PCR ran for about 6 to 11 cycles. TCRdb analysed the 5' RACE reads with MiXCR anew, one entry per CDR3 protein. The sample lists nearly 800,000 distinct CDR3 sequences, around three fifths occurring once. The V call is TRBV6-1, the J call TRBJ2-1; D may correspond to TRBD1 or TRBD2 (6 bases each). The last part of the DNA fits TRBJ2-7 better; the J call may be wrong. The sequencing sample was made of blood. This clonotype was obtained from a man in his forties or fifties in good health. CDR3 amino acids: CASSERRGSSYNEQYF. In DNA, the CDR3 is TGTGCCAGCAGTGAAAGGAGGGGGAGCTCCTACAATGAGCAGTACTTC.